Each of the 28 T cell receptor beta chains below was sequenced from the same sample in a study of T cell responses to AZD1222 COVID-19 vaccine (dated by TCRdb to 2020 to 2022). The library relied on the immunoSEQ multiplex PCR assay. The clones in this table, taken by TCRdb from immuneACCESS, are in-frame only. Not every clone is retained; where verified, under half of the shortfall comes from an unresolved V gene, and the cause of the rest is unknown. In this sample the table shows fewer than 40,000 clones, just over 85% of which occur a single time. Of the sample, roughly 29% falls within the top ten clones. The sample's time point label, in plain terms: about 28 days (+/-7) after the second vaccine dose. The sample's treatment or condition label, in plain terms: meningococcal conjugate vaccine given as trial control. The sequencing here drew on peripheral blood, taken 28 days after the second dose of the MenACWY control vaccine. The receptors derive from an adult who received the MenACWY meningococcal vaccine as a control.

The CDR3 loop is CASSWDQETQYF. The CDR3 nucleotides read TGCGCCAGCAGCTGGGACCAAGAGACCCAGTACTTC. The rearrangement joins TRBV5-1 to TRBJ2-5; D gene unclear. Per the germline V gene, CDR1 is SGHRS and CDR2 is YFSETQ. The CDR3 loop spans 12 amino acids. Trimming took off 3 bases at V and 0 bases at J, with 3 bases between the two ends.

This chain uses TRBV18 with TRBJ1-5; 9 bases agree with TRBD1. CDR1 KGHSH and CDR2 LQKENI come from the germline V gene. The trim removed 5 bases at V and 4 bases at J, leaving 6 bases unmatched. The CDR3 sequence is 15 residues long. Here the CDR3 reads CASSVQGALNQPQHF. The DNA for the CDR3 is TGTGCCAGCTCAGTACAGGGGGCCCTAAATCAGCCCCAGCATTTT.

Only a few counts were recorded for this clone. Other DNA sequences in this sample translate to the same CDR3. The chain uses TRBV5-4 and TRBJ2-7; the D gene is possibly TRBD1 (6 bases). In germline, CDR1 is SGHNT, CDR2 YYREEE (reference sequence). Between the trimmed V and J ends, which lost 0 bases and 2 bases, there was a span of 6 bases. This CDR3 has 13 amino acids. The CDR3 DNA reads TGTGCCAGCAGCTTGGGGGGGCCCTACGAGCAGTACTTC. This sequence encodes CASSLGGPYEQYF.

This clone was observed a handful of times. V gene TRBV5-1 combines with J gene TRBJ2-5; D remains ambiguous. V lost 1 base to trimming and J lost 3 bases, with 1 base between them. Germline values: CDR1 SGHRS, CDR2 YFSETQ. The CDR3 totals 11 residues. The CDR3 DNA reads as TGCGCCAGCAGCTTGAAAGAGACCCAGTACTTC. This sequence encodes CASSLKETQYF. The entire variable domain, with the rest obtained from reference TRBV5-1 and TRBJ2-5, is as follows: KAGVTQTPRYLIKTRGQQVTLSCSPISGHRSVSWYQQTPGQGLQFLFEYFSETQRNKGNFPGRFSGRQFSNSRSEMNVSTLELGDSALYLCASSLKETQYFGPGTRLLVL.

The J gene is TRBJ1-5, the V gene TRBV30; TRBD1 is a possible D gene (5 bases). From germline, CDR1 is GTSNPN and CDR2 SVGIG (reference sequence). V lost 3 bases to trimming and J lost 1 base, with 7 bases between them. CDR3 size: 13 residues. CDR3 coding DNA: TGTGCCTGGAGCGGGGGAAGCAATCAGCCCCAGCATTTT. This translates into CAWSGGSNQPQHF.

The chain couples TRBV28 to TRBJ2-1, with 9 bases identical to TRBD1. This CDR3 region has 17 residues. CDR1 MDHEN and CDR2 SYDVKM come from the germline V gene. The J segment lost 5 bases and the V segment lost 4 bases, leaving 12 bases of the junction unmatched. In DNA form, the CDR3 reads TGTGCCAGCAGTTCACCGGGACAGGGTCTTCCACACAATGAGCAGTTCTTC. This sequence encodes CASSSPGQGLPHNEQFF.

Here the CDR3 reads CASSPPVIGQPQHF. DNA of the CDR3: TGTGCCAGCTCACCACCCGTAATAGGTCAGCCCCAGCATTTT. The chain has TRBV18 and TRBJ1-5; D not certain. Trimming stripped 0 bases from V and 6 bases from J, with 9 bases between. Germline V gene lookup returns CDR1 KGHSH and CDR2 LQKENI. The CDR3 is 14 amino acids. Complete variable domain (other parts from reference TRBV18 and TRBJ1-5): NAGVMQNPRHLVRRRGQEARLRCSPMKGHSHVYWYRQLPEEGLKFMVYLQKENIIDESGMPKERFSAEFPKEGPSILRIQQVVRGDSAAYFCASSPPVIGQPQHFGDGTRLSIL.

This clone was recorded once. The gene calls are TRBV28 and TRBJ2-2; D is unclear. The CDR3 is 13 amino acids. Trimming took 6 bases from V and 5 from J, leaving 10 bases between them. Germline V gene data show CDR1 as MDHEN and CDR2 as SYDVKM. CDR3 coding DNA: TGTGCCAGCAGCCCAGGATGGACCGGGGAGCTGTTTTTT. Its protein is CASSPGWTGELFF.

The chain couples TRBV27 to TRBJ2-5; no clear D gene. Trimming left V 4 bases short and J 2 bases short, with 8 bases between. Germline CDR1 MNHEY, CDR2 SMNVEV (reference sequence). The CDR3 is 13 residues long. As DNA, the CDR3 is TGTGCCAGCAGTTCATGGGTTCAAGAGACCCAGTACTTC. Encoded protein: CASSSWVQETQYF.

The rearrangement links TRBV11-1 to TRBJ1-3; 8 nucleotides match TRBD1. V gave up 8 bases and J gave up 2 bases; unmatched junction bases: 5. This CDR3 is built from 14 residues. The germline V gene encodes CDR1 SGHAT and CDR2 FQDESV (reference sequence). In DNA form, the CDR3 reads TGTGCCAGCCAAGACAGGGGAACTGGAAACACCATATATTTT. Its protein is CASQDRGTGNTIYF.

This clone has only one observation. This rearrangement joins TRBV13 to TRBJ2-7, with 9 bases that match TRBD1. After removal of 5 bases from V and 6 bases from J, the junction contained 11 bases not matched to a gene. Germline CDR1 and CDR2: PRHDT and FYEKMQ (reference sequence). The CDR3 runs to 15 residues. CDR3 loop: CASSPPPGQGPEQYF. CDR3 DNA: TGTGCCAGCAGCCCACCTCCGGGACAGGGCCCCGAGCAGTACTTC.

The CDR3 region is CASSPITGGGSPLHF. The CDR3 nucleotides read TGTGCCAGCTCACCAATTACAGGGGGCGGTTCACCCCTCCACTTT. The chain has TRBV18 and TRBJ1-6; 9 nucleotides line up with TRBD1. The CDR3 is made up of 15 amino acids. Per germline, CDR1 KGHSH and CDR2 LQKENI. Trimming removed 2 bases from V and 9 bases from J; junction bases left unmatched: 5.

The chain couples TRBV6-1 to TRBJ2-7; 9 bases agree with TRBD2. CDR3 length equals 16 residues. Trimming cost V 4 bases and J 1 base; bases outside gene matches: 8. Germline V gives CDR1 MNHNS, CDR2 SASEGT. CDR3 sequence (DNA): TGTGCCAGCAGTGGGAGTCGAAGCGGGAGGTCCTACGAGCAGTACTTC. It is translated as CASSGSRSGRSYEQYF.

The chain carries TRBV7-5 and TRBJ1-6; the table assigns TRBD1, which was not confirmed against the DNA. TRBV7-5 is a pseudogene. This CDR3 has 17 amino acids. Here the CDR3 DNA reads TGTGTCAGAAGCTTATGGGGCACGAGCTCCTATAATTCACCCCTCCACTTT. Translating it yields CVRSLWGTSSYNSPLHF.

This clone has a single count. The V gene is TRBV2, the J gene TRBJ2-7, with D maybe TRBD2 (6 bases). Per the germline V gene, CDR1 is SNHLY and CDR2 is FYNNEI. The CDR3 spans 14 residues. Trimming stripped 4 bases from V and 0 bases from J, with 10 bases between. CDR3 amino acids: CASSVRTISYEQYF. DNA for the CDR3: TGTGCCAGCAGTGTTCGGACTATCTCCTACGAGCAGTACTTC.

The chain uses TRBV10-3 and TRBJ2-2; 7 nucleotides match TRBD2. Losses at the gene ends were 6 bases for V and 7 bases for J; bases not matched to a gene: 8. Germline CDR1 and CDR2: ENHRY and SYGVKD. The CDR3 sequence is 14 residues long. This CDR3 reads CAIRGAGMGGELFF. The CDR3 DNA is TGTGCCATCAGGGGAGCGGGGATGGGCGGGGAGCTGTTTTTT.

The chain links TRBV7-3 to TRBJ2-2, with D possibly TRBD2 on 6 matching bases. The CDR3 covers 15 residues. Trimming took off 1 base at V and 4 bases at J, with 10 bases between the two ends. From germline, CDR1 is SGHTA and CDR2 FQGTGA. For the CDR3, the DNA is TGTGCCAGCAGCTTAATCGGGAGAGGCACCGGGGAGCTGTTTTTT. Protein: CASSLIGRGTGELFF.

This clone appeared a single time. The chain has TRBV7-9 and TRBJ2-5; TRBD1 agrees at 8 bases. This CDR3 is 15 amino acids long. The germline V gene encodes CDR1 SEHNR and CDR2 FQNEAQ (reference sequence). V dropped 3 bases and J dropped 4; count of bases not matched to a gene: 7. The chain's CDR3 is CASSLGQGARETQYF. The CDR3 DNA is TGTGCCAGCAGCTTGGGGCAGGGGGCTAGAGAGACCCAGTACTTC.

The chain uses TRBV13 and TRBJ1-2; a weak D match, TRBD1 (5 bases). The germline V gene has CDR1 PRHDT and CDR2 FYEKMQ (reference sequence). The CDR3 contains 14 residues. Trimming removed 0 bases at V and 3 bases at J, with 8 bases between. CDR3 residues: CASSLGAGHYGYTF. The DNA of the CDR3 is TGTGCCAGCAGCTTAGGGGCAGGGCACTATGGCTACACCTTC. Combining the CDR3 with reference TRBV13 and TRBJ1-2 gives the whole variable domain AAGVIQSPRHLIKEKRETATLKCYPIPRHDTVYWYQQGPGQDPQFLISFYEKMQSDKGSIPDRFSAQQFSDYHSELNMSSLELGDSALYFCASSLGAGHYGYTFGSGTRLTVV.

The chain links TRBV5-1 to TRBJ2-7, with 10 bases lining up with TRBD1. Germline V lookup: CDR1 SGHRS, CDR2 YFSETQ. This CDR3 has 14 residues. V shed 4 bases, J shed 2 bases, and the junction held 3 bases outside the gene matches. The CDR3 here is CASSRGQGAYEQYF. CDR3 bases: TGCGCCAGCAGCCGAGGACAGGGGGCCTACGAGCAGTACTTC.

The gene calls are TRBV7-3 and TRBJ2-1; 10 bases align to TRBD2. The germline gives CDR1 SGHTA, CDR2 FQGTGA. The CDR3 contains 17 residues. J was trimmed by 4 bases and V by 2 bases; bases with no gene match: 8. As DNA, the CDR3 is TGTGCCAGCAGCTTAGATCTAGCGGGAGTCCCTTACAATGAGCAGTTCTTC. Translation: CASSLDLAGVPYNEQFF.

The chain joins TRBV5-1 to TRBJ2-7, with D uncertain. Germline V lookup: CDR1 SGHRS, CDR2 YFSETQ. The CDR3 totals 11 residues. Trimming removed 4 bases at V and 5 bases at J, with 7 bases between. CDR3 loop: CASSQSDEQYF. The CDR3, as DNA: TGCGCCAGCAGCCAGTCAGACGAGCAGTACTTC.

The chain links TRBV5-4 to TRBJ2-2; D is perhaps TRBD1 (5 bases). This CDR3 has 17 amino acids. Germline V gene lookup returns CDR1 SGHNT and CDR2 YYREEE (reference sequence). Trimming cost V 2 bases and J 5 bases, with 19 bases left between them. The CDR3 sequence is CASSFRVGAGRTGELFF. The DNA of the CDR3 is TGTGCCAGCAGCTTCCGGGTAGGGGCAGGGCGGACCGGGGAGCTGTTTTTT.

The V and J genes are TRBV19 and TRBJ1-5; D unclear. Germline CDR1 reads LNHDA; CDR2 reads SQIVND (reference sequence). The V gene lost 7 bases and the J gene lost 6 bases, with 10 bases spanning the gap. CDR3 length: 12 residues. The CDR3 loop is CASNEYRQPQHF. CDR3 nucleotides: TGTGCCAGTAACGAGTACCGTCAGCCCCAGCATTTT.

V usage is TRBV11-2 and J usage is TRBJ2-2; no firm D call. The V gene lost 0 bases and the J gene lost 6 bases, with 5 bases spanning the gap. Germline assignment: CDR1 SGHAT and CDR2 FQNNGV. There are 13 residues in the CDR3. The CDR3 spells CASSLDPSGELFF. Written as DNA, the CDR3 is TGTGCCAGCAGCTTAGATCCTTCCGGGGAGCTGTTTTTT.

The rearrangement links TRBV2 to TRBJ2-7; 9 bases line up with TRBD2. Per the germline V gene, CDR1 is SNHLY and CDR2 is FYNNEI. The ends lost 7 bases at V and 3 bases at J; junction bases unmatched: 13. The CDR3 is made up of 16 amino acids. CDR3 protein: CASTTRGGLASYEQYF. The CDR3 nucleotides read TGTGCCAGCACCACAAGGGGAGGACTAGCGAGCTACGAGCAGTACTTC.

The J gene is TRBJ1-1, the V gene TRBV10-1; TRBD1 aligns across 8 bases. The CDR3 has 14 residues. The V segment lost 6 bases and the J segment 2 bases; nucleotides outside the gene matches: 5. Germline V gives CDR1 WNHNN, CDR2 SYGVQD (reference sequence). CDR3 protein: CASRGTGPNTEAFF. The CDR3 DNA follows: TGCGCCAGCAGAGGGACAGGCCCCAACACTGAAGCTTTCTTT.

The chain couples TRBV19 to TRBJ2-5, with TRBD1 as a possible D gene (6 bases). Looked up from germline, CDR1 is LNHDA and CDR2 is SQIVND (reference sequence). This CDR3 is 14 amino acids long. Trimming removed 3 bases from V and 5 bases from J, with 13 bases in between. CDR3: CASSMLQDSETQYF. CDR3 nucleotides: TGTGCCAGTAGTATGTTGCAGGACAGTGAGACCCAGTACTTC.